This T cell receptor beta chain was documented in a study of T cells in localized non-small cell lung cancer. Study-wide points: Heterogeneity stays possible, as sequencing covered only one tumor region. Uninvolved adjacent lung, not tumor, had the highest T cell clonality.

Some clones are missing from TCRdb's copy, which holds only in-frame ones; the method was immunoSEQ multiplex PCR. The data show tens of thousands of clones, around 86% seen once. Regarding this clone: Its cognate antigen is unknown.

V lost 2 bases and J lost 3; bases outside the gene matches: 0. Germline lookup yields CDR1 SGHVS and CDR2 FQNEAQ. The CDR3 totals 14 residues. The chain joins TRBV7-8 to TRBJ2-2; 7 nucleotides agree with TRBD1. The sequence was collected from a female donor aged 60 or older with stage II squamous cell lung carcinoma. The sample in question was peripheral blood, obtained before any cancer treatment. CDR3 DNA sequence: TGTGCCAGCAGCTTACAGGGGGACACCGGGGAGCTGTTTTTT. Translated: CASSLQGDTGELFF.